This entry describes one TCR beta chain. Antigen: not known. The sample comes from a study of cytomegalovirus exposure and HLA in healthy donors. In the study overall: Approximately 200 million T cells yielded 100 million or so unique TCR beta sequences in earlier analysis.

The CDR3 length is 15 residues. V lost 2 bases and J lost 7, with 17 bases in between. CDR1 is SGHNT and CDR2 is YENEEA in the germline V gene. Overall study findings and caveats: When analyzed later, the rates of TCR association showed variation by HLA locus, with DRB1 the most and HLA-C the fewest.

Researchers ran the PCR with 60 Vbeta and 13 Jbeta primers. Using immunoSEQ multiplex PCR, the repertoire was profiled, and TCRdb retains in-frame clones only, with some absent. The data show 110,000 or so clones, 82% seen once. Sequences were obtained from PBMCs. This TCR came from a woman aged 18-29 years in good health and CMV-seronegative. The J gene is TRBJ2-5, the V gene TRBV11-3; D is unresolved. The CDR3 region is CASSLSPKAIATQYF. For the CDR3, the DNA is TGTGCCAGCAGCTTAAGCCCGAAGGCGATAGCGACCCAGTACTTC.